This TCR beta chain is drawn from a study of T cells in Graves' hyperthyroidism and ophthalmopathy. Study results and caveats: It was a median roughly 6.5 months before onset that the model predicted ophthalmopathy.

V was cut by 0 bases and J by 4 bases, with 7 bases left in between. The CDR3 sequence is 14 residues long. Germline assignment: CDR1 SGHDT and CDR2 YYEEEE. Notes on this clonotype: Its antigen is still unknown.

Amplification targeted TCR beta CDR3 regions from RNA transcripts. TCR CDR3 underwent first-round RT-PCR with the HTBI primer set. TCRdb reprocessed the multiplex PCR reads with MiXCR, giving one entry per CDR3 protein. The table lists under 550,000 distinct CDR3 sequences, roughly an eighth of them singletons. The hyperthyroidism was newly diagnosed and had lasted under 2 months; the patients were aged 18 to 65. Lactation, pregnancy, other autoimmune disease or uncontrolled infection excluded patients. Out of 10 ml of fresh peripheral blood came the PBMCs. This clonotype was obtained from a woman younger than 30 with Graves' hyperthyroidism. The specimen sequenced was blood. The chain employs TRBV5-6 and TRBJ2-2; D remains unclear. The CDR3: CASSLASATGELFF. The CDR3 nucleotides read TGTGCCAGCAGCTTGGCTTCGGCCACCGGGGAGCTGTTTTTT. The complete variable domain, with remaining parts taken from reference TRBV5-6 and TRBJ2-2, reads DAGVTQSPTHLIKTRGQQVTLRCSPKSGHDTVSWYQQALGQGPQFIFQYYEEEERQRGNFPDRFSGHQFPNYSSELNVNALLLGDSALYLCASSLASATGELFFGEGSRLTVL.